The 23 T cell receptor beta chains below all came from one sample that was sequenced in a study of blood T cell repertoires in COVID-19. The method was immunoSEQ multiplex PCR; TCRdb's version includes in-frame clones alone and lacks a portion of them. The table has roughly 90,000 clones, around 85% seen once; the top ten hold roughly 40%. The sample consisted of peripheral blood. The receptors stem from a man older than 75 with acute or convalescent COVID-19.

This sequence joins TRBV6-2 or TRBV6-3 and TRBJ1-2; weak D call: TRBD1 (5 bases). V was trimmed by 4 bases and J by 7 bases, leaving 13 bases between them. CDR3 length: 13 amino acids. Germline CDR1 reads MNHEY; CDR2 reads SVGEGT. The CDR3 nucleotides read TGTGCCAGCAGTTCACAGGCCTTCGGTGGCTACACCTTC. The encoded protein is CASSSQAFGGYTF.

The genes are TRBV29-1 and TRBJ2-1; 9 nucleotides align to TRBD1. Germline loops: CDR1 SQVTM, CDR2 ANQGSEA. The CDR3 totals 14 residues. J lost 4 bases, V lost 7 bases, and 8 bases had no gene match. The CDR3 region has the DNA TGCAGCGGGACCGGGACAGGGTCATACAATGAGCAGTTCTTC. Its translation: CSGTGTGSYNEQFF.

V usage is TRBV28 and J usage is TRBJ1-5, with 8 nucleotides matching TRBD1. The junction had 8 bases not matched to a gene; V was cut back by 6 bases and J by 7 bases. The germline V gene encodes CDR1 MDHEN and CDR2 SYDVKM. CDR3 size: 14 residues. The CDR3 reads CASRIQGAGQPQHF. The CDR3 DNA sequence: TGTGCCAGCAGGATCCAGGGGGCGGGACAGCCCCAGCATTTT.

The CDR3 nucleotides are TGCAGCGTAAGACAGGCCATGTCCAAAAACATTCAGTACTTC. This encodes CSVRQAMSKNIQYF. This chain joins TRBV29-1 and TRBJ2-4; possible D gene TRBD1, 6 bases. Trimming pared 6 bases from V and 2 bases from J, leaving 14 bases between. This CDR3 region has 14 residues. Germline V lookup: CDR1 SQVTM, CDR2 ANQGSEA.

This clone appeared once. This chain uses TRBV2 with TRBJ1-5, with a possible D match to TRBD1 (6 bases). Germline V gene data show CDR1 as SNHLY and CDR2 as FYNNEI. The CDR3 contains 15 residues. V lost 6 bases and J lost 0, with 12 bases in between. This chain's CDR3 is CASRRDINSNQPQHF. In DNA, the CDR3 is TGTGCCAGCAGACGGGACATAAATAGCAATCAGCCCCAGCATTTT.

The chain links TRBV2 to TRBJ2-2; 15 nucleotides agree with TRBD2. Germline V gene sequence: CDR1 SNHLY, CDR2 FYNNEI. The V gene end was trimmed by 5 bases and the J gene end by 2 bases; junction bases not matched to a gene: 6. The CDR3 runs to 18 residues. In DNA form, the CDR3 reads TGTGCCAGCAGTAGGACTAGCGGGAGGGCCTCTAACACCGGGGAGCTGTTTTTT. It encodes CASSRTSGRASNTGELFF.

The chain couples TRBV7-9 to TRBJ2-7; 9 bases match TRBD1. Trimming at V came to 5 bases and at J to 6 bases, leaving 11 bases not matched to a gene. Germline loops: CDR1 SEHNR, CDR2 FQNEAQ (reference sequence). The CDR3 totals 15 residues. CDR3 nucleotides: TGTGCCAGCAGCCCCATGGGACAGGGCATCTCCGAGCAGTACTTC. Translation: CASSPMGQGISEQYF.

This clone has more than one count but fewer than ten. The chain links TRBV2 to TRBJ1-5, with 9 nucleotides matching TRBD1. J was trimmed by 5 bases and V by 5 bases; bases with no gene match: 4. CDR1 and CDR2 (germline): SNHLY, FYNNEI. The CDR3 extends over 14 amino acids. The chain's CDR3 is CASSPGTGYQPQHF. CDR3 DNA sequence: TGTGCCAGCAGTCCCGGGACAGGGTATCAGCCCCAGCATTTT.

This chain uses TRBV5-1 with TRBJ2-3, with 13 bases aligning to TRBD2. Germline loops: CDR1 SGHRS, CDR2 YFSETQ. V was pared by 0 bases and J by 3 bases, with 1 base of the junction left unmatched. The CDR3 covers 16 residues. CDR3 sequence reads: CASSLELAGGTDTQYF. The CDR3, as DNA: TGCGCCAGCAGCTTGGAACTAGCGGGAGGGACAGATACGCAGTATTTT.

The chain uses TRBV20-1 and TRBJ1-1, with 8 bases matching TRBD1. The germline V gene has CDR1 DFQATT and CDR2 SNEGSKA (reference sequence). V shed 3 bases, J shed 0 bases, and the junction held 6 bases outside the gene matches. The CDR3 sequence is 15 residues long. CDR3 residues: CSASPPGGLNTEAFF. CDR3 sequence (DNA): TGCAGTGCTAGTCCCCCAGGGGGCTTGAACACTGAAGCTTTCTTT.

Here the CDR3 reads CASSTGTSGTDTQYF. The DNA for the CDR3 is TGCGCCAGCAGCACGGGGACTAGCGGGACAGATACGCAGTATTTT. The chain couples TRBV5-1 to TRBJ2-3, with 12 nucleotides matching TRBD2. V was pared by 4 bases and J by 3 bases, with 3 bases of the junction left unmatched. The CDR3 length is 15 residues. Germline V gene lookup returns CDR1 SGHRS and CDR2 YFSETQ.

The chain uses TRBV7-2 and TRBJ2-1; D is perhaps TRBD2 (5 bases). The CDR3 is 12 residues long. Germline-derived CDR1 and CDR2 are SGHTA and FQGNSA. Deletions cut 4 bases from V and 6 bases from J, with 7 bases between. The chain's CDR3 is CASSSRGNEQFF. For the CDR3, the DNA is TGTGCCAGCAGCTCCCGGGGCAATGAGCAGTTCTTC. Supplemented by reference TRBV7-2 and TRBJ2-1, the full variable domain reads GAGVSQSPSNKVTEKGKDVELRCDPISGHTALYWYRQSLGQGLEFLIYFQGNSAPDKSGLPSDRFSAERTGGSVSTLTIQRTQQEDSAVYLCASSSRGNEQFFGPGTRLTVL.

This chain links TRBV6-6 with TRBJ2-7; 7 nucleotides match TRBD2. The CDR3 length is 15 residues. Germline V gene data show CDR1 as MNHNY and CDR2 as SVGAGI (reference sequence). Germline trimming cut 7 bases from V and 1 base from J; bases unmatched to any gene: 10. This CDR3 is CASTEPGGFSYEQYF. The DNA for the CDR3 is TGTGCCAGCACCGAACCGGGGGGTTTTTCCTACGAGCAGTACTTC.

J is TRBJ1-5 and V is TRBV27; D not resolved. Trimming removed 6 bases at V and 4 bases at J, with 10 bases between. CDR1 and CDR2 from the germline V gene are MNHEY and SMNVEV (reference sequence). The CDR3 loop spans 13 amino acids. The CDR3 nucleotides are TGTGCCAGCAGACGGGGTGGAAATCAGCCCCAGCATTTT. This gives the protein CASRRGGNQPQHF.

The gene calls are TRBV5-1 and TRBJ2-7; 8 nucleotides match TRBD1. J lost 5 bases, V lost 4 bases, and 11 bases had no gene match. Germline-derived CDR1 and CDR2 are SGHRS and YFSETQ. CDR3 length: 15 amino acids. The CDR3 loop reads CASSGTGTGIDEQYF. CDR3 bases: TGCGCCAGCAGCGGGACCGGGACAGGTATTGACGAGCAGTACTTC.

This chain uses TRBV7-6 with TRBJ1-4, with TRBD1 as a possible D gene (5 bases). Per the germline V gene, CDR1 is SGHVS and CDR2 is FNYEAQ. V was shortened by 4 bases and J by 2 bases, with 14 bases between the two germline ends. This CDR3 contains 16 residues. CDR3 amino acids: CASSSGLLGTNEKLFF. DNA for the CDR3: TGTGCCAGCAGCTCGGGACTTCTGGGGACTAATGAAAAACTGTTTTTT.

The chain uses TRBV3-1 (or the pseudogene TRBV3-2) and TRBJ2-2; 7 nucleotides agree with TRBD1. CDR3 length: 14 amino acids. V gave up 6 bases and J gave up 4 bases; unmatched junction bases: 5. Germline V gene data show CDR1 as LGHDT and CDR2 as YNNKEL (reference sequence). CDR3 region: CASRLTGITGELFF. The CDR3 nucleotides are TGTGCCAGCAGGTTGACAGGGATCACCGGGGAGCTGTTTTTT.

This clone was seen a single time. The genes are TRBV19 and TRBJ2-1; the D gene is possibly TRBD1 (5 bases). Germline CDR1 LNHDA, CDR2 SQIVND (reference sequence). Trimming shortened V by 7 bases and J by 10 bases, and 20 bases separated the two germline ends. The CDR3 runs 14 residues. The CDR3 sequence is CASTVRARAREQFF. Here the CDR3 DNA reads TGTGCCAGTACTGTCCGGGCCAGGGCCAGGGAGCAGTTCTTC.

The CDR3, as DNA: TGTGCCTGGAGTGTACTCGTTGCTGAAGCTTTCTTT. Translated, it gives CAWSVLVAEAFF. J is TRBJ1-1 and V is TRBV30; D uncertain. Trimming removed 0 bases at V and 6 bases at J, with 8 bases between. Germline V gene lookup returns CDR1 GTSNPN and CDR2 SVGIG (reference sequence). CDR3 length: 12 amino acids.

The rearrangement joins TRBV28 to TRBJ2-7; tentative D call: TRBD1 (5 bases). The CDR3 runs 12 residues. CDR1 is MDHEN and CDR2 is SYDVKM in the germline V gene. Trimming removed 10 bases from V and 3 bases from J, with 13 bases in between. The CDR3 DNA follows: TGTGCCACCGTGGGGCTCTACTACGAGCAGTACTTC. Amino acid sequence: CATVGLYYEQYF.

V is TRBV7-9 and J is TRBJ2-5, with 9 nucleotides matching TRBD2. The CDR3 contains 15 residues. Germline V gives CDR1 SEHNR, CDR2 FQNEAQ (reference sequence). J lost 5 bases, V lost 4 bases, and 8 bases had no gene match. The CDR3 spells CASSSFSGRGETQYF. Here the CDR3 DNA reads TGTGCCAGCAGCTCCTTTAGCGGGAGAGGGGAGACCCAGTACTTC.

The chain has TRBV15 and TRBJ1-3; 7 bases map to TRBD1. Looked up from germline, CDR1 is LNHNV and CDR2 is YYDKDF (reference sequence). This CDR3 comprises 16 residues. Germline trimming cut 1 base from V and 2 bases from J; bases unmatched to any gene: 5. CDR3 bases: TGTGCCACCAGCAGAGTAGGGGGCGGCCCTGGAAACACCATATATTTT. Its protein product is CATSRVGGGPGNTIYF. Variable domain in full (rest from reference TRBV15 and TRBJ1-3): DAMVIQNPRYQVTQFGKPVTLSCSQTLNHNVMYWYQQKSSQAPKLLFHYYDKDFNNEADTPDNFQSRRPNTSFCFLDIRSPGLGDTAMYLCATSRVGGGPGNTIYFGEGSWLTVV.

The chain recombines TRBV2 with TRBJ1-6; no clear D gene. CDR1 SNHLY and CDR2 FYNNEI come from the germline V gene. Trimming pared 7 bases from V and 6 bases from J, leaving 13 bases between. This CDR3 spans 14 amino acids. Here the CDR3 reads CASNEEDGNSPLHF. Written as DNA, the CDR3 is TGTGCCAGCAACGAGGAGGACGGTAATTCACCCCTCCACTTT.